This TCR beta chain was sequenced during a study of CD8+ T cells in alopecia areata. Isolated RNA was reverse transcribed into cDNA used as the sequencing template. The method was immunoSEQ multiplex PCR; TCRdb's version includes in-frame clones alone and lacks a portion of them. This table has 200,000 or so clones, over 45% appearing once. Trimming removed 6 bases from V and 2 bases from J; junction bases left unmatched: 4. Germline CDR1 MNHEY, CDR2 SMNVEV (reference sequence). The CDR3 contains 14 residues. Regarding treatment: oral pan-JAK inhibitor, 5-10 mg twice daily. The origin of this receptor is a human donor with alopecia areata. The sequencing used CD4+ T cells sorted from blood, collected at week 24, from a patient treated with tofacitinib. The chain joins TRBV27 to TRBJ2-3, with 8 bases matching TRBD1. CDR3 bases: TGTGCCAGCAGCAGGGGGCTCTTCACAGATACGCAGTATTTT. It is translated as CASSRGLFTDTQYF.